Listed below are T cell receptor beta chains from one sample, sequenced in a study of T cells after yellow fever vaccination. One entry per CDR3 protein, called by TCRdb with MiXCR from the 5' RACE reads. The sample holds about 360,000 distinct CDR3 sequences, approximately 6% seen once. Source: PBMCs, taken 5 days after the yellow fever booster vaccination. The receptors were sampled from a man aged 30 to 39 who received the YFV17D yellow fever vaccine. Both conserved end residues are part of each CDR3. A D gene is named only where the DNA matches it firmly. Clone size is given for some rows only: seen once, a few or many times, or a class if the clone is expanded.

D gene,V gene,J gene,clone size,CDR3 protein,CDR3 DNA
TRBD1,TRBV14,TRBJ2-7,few,CASSARQGDGYEQYF,TGTGCCAGCAGCGCCCGACAGGGGGATGGATACGAGCAGTACTTC
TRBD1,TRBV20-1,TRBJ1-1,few,CSANRQGTEAFF,TGCAGTGCTAACCGACAGGGAACTGAAGCTTTCTTT
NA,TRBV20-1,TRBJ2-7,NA,CSASRGDRDWSSYEQYF,TGCAGTGCGAGCAGGGGTGATCGGGATTGGAGCTCCTACGAGCAGTACTTC
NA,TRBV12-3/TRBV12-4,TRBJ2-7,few,CASSKKSSYEQYF,TGTGCCAGCAGTAAGAAGAGCTCCTACGAGCAGTACTTC
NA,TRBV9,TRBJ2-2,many,CASSVGSAGELFF,TGTGCCAGCAGCGTAGGGTCTGCCGGGGAGCTGTTTTTT
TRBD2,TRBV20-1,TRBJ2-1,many,CSARDPASGSGNEQFF,TGCAGTGCTAGAGATCCGGCTAGCGGGAGTGGCAATGAGCAGTTCTTC
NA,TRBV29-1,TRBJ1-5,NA,CSVANGGQPQHF,TGCAGCGTTGCGAATGGTGGACAGCCCCAGCATTTT
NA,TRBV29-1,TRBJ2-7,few,CRPIMRVLYEQYF,TGCAGGCCGATAATGCGTGTCCTCTACGAGCAGTACTTC
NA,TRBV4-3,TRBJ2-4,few,CASSQDFGTFRLANIQYF,TGCGCCAGCAGCCAAGATTTCGGGACATTTAGACTGGCAAACATTCAGTACTTC
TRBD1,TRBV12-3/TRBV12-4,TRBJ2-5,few,CASSLSPTGGETQYF,TGTGCCAGCAGTTTGTCCCCGACAGGGGGAGAGACCCAGTACTTC
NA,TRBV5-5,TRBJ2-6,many,CASTRSTGANVLTF,TGTGCCAGCACCCGCTCCACTGGGGCCAACGTCCTGACTTTC
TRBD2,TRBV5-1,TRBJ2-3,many,CASSLVSGRGLADTQYF,TGCGCCAGCAGCTTGGTTAGCGGGAGAGGGCTAGCAGATACGCAGTATTTT
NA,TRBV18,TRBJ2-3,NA,CASKGSSINTDTQYF,TGTGCCAGTAAAGGGTCTTCGATTAACACAGATACGCAGTATTTT
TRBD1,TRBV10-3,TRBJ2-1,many,CAISVQDRGYNEQFF,TGTGCCATCAGTGTGCAGGACAGGGGTTACAATGAGCAGTTCTTC
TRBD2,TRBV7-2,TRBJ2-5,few,CATGAGARETQYF,TGTGCCACCGGAGCGGGAGCTCGAGAGACCCAGTACTTC
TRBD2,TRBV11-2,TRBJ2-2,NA,CASSLGSAASGNTGELFF,TGTGCCAGCAGCTTAGGGAGTGCGGCTAGCGGGAACACCGGGGAGCTGTTTTTT
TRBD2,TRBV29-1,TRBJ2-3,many,CSVGRGGRAESDTQYF,TGCAGCGTCGGCCGAGGAGGGAGGGCGGAGTCAGATACGCAGTATTTT
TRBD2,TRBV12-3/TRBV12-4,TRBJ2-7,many,CASRTGLAGGFYEQYF,TGTGCCAGCAGAACCGGACTAGCGGGGGGTTTCTACGAGCAGTACTTC
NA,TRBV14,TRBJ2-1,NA,CASRPYTAGEQFF,TGTGCCAGCAGACCTTATACAGCGGGTGAGCAGTTCTTC
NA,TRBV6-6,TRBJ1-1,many,CASSSYTEAFF,TGTGCCAGCAGTTCCTACACTGAAGCTTTCTTT
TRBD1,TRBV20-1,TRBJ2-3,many,CSARAGQASTDTQYF,TGCAGTGCTAGGGCGGGACAGGCAAGCACAGATACGCAGTATTTT
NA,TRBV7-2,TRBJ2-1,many,CASSFTDSSYNEQFF,TGTGCCAGCAGCTTCACCGACAGCTCCTACAATGAGCAGTTCTTC
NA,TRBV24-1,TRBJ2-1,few,CATSQLNEQFF,TGTGCCACTTCCCAGTTGAATGAGCAGTTCTTC
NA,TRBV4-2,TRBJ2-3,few,CASSHSPLASSPYTDTQYF,TGTGCCAGCAGCCACTCCCCTCTCGCTTCGAGTCCGTACACAGATACGCAGTATTTT
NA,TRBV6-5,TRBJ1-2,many,CASSYSAGLAGYTF,TGTGCCAGCAGTTACTCAGCAGGGTTAGCTGGCTACACCTTC
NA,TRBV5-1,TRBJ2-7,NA,CASSPPRGFYEQYF,TGCGCCAGCAGCCCGCCACGGGGGTTCTACGAGCAGTACTTC
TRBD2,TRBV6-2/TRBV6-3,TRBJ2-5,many,CASSYSTGGRASETQYF,TGTGCCAGCAGTTACTCGACCGGCGGGAGGGCCTCAGAGACCCAGTACTTC
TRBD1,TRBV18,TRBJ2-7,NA,CASSPSLDRVYEQYF,TGTGCCAGCTCACCTTCCCTGGACAGGGTATACGAGCAGTACTTC